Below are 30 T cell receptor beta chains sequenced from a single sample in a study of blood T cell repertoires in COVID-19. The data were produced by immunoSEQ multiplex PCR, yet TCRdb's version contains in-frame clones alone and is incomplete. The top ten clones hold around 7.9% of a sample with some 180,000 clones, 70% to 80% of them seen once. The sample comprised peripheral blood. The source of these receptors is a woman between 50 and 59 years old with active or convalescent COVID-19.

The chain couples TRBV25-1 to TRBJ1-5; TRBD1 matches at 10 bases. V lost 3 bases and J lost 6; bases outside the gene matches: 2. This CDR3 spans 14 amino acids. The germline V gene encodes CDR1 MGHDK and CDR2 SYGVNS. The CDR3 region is CASSDGTGVQPQHF. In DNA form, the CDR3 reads TGTGCCAGCAGTGACGGGACAGGGGTTCAGCCCCAGCATTTT. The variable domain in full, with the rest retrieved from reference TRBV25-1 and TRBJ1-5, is EADIYQTPRYLVIGTGKKITLECSQTMGHDKMYWYQQDPGMELHLIHYSYGVNSTEKGDLSSESTVSRIRTEHFPLTLESARPSHTSQYLCASSDGTGVQPQHFGDGTRLSIL.

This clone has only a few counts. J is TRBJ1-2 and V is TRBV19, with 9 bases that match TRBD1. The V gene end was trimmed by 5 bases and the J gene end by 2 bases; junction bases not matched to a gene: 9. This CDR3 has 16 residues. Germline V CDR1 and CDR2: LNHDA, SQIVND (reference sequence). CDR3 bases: TGTGCCAGTAGTTCTCCTCGACAGGGGGTGAACTATGGCTACACCTTC. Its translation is CASSSPRQGVNYGYTF.

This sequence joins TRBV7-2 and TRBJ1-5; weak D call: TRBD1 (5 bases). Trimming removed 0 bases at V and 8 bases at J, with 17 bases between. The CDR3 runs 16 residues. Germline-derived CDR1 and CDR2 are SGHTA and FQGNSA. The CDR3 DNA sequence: TGTGCCAGCAGCTTAGCGGGGGGTCGGGGATCGGAGCCCCAGCATTTT. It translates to CASSLAGGRGSEPQHF.

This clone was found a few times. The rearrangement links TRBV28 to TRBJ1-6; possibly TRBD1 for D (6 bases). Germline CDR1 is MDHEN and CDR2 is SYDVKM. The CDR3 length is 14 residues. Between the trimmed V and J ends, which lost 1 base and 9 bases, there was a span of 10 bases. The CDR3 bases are TGTGCCAGCAGTTTATACAGGGAAGGTTCACCCCTCCACTTT. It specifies CASSLYREGSPLHF. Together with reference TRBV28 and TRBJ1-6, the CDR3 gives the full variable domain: DVKVTQSSRYLVKRTGEKVFLECVQDMDHENMFWYRQDPGLGLRLIYFSYDVKMKEKGDIPEGYSVSREKKERFSLILESASTNQTSMYLCASSLYREGSPLHFGNGTRLTVT.

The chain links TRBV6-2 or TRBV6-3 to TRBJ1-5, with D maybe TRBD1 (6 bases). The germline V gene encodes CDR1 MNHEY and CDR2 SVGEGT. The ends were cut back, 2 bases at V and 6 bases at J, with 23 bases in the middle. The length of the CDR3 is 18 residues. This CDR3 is CASSYQTQRGGGSQPQHF. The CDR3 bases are TGTGCCAGCAGTTACCAGACTCAAAGAGGGGGGGGGAGTCAGCCCCAGCATTTT.

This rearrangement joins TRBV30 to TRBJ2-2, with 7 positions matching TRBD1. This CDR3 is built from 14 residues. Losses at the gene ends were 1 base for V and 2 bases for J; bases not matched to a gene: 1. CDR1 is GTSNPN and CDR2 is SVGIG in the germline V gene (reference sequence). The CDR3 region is CAWSGQGNTGELFF. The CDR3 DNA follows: TGTGCCTGGAGTGGACAGGGTAACACCGGGGAGCTGTTTTTT.

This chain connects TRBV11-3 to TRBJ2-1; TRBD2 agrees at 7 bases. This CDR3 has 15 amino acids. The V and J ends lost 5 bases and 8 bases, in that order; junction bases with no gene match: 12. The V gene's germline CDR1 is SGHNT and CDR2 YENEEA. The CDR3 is CASSVASGETYEQFF. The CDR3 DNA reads TGTGCCAGCAGCGTCGCGAGCGGGGAAACATATGAGCAGTTCTTC. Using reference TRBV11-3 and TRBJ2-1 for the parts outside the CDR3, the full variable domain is EAGVVQSPRYKIIEKKQPVAFWCNPISGHNTLYWYLQNLGQGPELLIRYENEEAVDDSQLPKDRFSAERLKGVDSTLKIQPAELGDSAVYLCASSVASGETYEQFFGPGTRLTVL.

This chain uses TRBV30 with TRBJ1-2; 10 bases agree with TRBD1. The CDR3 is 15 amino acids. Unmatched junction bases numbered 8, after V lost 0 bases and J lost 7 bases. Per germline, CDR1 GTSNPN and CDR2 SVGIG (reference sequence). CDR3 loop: CAWSVGDRGIRGYTF. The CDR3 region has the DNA TGTGCCTGGAGTGTAGGGGACAGGGGTATTCGTGGCTACACCTTC.

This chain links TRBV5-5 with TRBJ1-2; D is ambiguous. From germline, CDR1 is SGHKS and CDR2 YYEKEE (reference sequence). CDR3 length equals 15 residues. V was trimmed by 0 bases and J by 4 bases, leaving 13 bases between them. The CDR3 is CASSLEEGGIYGYTF. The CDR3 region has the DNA TGTGCCAGCAGCTTGGAGGAGGGTGGGATCTATGGCTACACCTTC.

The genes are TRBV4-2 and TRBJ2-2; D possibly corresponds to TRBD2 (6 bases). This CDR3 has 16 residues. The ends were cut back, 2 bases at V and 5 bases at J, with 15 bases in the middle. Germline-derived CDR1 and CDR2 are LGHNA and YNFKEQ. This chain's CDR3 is CASSQPPGDPTGELFF. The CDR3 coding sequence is TGTGCCAGCAGCCAACCACCGGGAGACCCTACCGGGGAGCTGTTTTTT.

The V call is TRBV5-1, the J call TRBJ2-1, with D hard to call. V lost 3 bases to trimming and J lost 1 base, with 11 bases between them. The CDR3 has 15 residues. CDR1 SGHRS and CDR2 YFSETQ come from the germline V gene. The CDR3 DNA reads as TGCGCCAGCAGCTCCCTCTACCTTTCCTACAATGAGCAGTTCTTC. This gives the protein CASSSLYLSYNEQFF. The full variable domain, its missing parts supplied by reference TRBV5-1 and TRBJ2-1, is KAGVTQTPRYLIKTRGQQVTLSCSPISGHRSVSWYQQTPGQGLQFLFEYFSETQRNKGNFPGRFSGRQFSNSRSEMNVSTLELGDSALYLCASSSLYLSYNEQFFGPGTRLTVL.

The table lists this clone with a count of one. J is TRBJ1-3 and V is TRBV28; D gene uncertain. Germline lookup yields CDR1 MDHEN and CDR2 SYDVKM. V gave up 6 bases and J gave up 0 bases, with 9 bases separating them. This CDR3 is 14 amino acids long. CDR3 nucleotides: TGTGCCAGCAGCCCGAGTCGCTCTGGAAACACCATATATTTT. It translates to CASSPSRSGNTIYF.

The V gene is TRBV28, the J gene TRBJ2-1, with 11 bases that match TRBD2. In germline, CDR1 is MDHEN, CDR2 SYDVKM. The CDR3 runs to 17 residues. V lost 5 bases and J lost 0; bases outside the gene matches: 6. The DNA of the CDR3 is TGTGCCAGCAGTCGACTAGCGGGAAAGAGCTCCTACAATGAGCAGTTCTTC. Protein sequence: CASSRLAGKSSYNEQFF.

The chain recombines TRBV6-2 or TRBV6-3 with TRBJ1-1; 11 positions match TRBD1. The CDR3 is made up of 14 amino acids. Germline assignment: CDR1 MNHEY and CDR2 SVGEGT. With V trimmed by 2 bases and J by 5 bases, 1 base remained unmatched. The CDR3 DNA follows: TGTGCCAGCAGTTACGGACAGGGGGCTACTGAAGCTTTCTTT. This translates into CASSYGQGATEAFF.

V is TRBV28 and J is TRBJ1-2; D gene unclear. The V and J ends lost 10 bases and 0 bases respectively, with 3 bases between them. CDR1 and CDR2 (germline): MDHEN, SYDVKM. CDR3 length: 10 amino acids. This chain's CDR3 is CATSNYGYTF. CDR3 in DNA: TGTGCCACTTCTAACTATGGCTACACCTTC.

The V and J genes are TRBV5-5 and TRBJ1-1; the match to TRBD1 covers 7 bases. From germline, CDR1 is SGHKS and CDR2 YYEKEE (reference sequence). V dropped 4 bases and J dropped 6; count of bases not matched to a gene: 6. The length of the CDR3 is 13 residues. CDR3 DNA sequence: TGTGCCAGCAGCCTTGACAGGGAGTCTGAAGCTTTCTTT. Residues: CASSLDRESEAFF.

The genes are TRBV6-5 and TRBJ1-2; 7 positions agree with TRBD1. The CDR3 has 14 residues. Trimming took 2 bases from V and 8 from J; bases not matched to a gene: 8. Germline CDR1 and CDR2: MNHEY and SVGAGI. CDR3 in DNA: TGTGCCAGCAGTTACACGGACAGGATGGGGGGCTACACCTTC. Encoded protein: CASSYTDRMGGYTF.

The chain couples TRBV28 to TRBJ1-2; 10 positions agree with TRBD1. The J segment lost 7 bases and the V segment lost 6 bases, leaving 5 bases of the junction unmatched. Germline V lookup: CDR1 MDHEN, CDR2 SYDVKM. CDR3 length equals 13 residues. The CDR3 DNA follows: TGTGCCAGCAGGCGACAGGGGGCGGTTGGCTACACCTTC. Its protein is CASRRQGAVGYTF.

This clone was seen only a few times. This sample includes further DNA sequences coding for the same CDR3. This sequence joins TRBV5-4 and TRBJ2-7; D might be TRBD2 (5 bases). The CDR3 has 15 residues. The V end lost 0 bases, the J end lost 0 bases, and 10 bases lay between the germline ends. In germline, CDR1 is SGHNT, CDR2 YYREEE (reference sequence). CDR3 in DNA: TGTGCCAGCAGCTTGGGAGGGAAAAGCTCCTACGAGCAGTACTTC. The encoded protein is CASSLGGKSSYEQYF.

The DNA for the CDR3 is TGTGCCAGCAGCTTAGAAAGCGGGGGCACAGATACGCAGTATTTT. Its translation: CASSLESGGTDTQYF. The chain uses TRBV7-9 and TRBJ2-3; TRBD2 matches 7 bases. V dropped 1 base and J dropped 1; count of bases not matched to a gene: 2. Germline CDR1 SEHNR, CDR2 FQNEAQ (reference sequence). The CDR3 is made up of 15 amino acids.

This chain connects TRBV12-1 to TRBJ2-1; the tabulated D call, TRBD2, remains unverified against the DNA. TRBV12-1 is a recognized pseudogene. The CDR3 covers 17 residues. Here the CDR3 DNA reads TGTGCCAGCAGCCGAGGACTAGCGGGAGGGCCATGGAATGAGCAGTTCTTC. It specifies CASSRGLAGGPWNEQFF.

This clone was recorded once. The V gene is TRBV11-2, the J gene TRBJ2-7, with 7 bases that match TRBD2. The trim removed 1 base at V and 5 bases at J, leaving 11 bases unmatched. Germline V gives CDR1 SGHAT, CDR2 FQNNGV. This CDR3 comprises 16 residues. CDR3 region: CASSLVGEGNVDEQYF. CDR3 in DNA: TGTGCCAGCAGCTTAGTGGGGGAGGGGAATGTAGACGAGCAGTACTTC.

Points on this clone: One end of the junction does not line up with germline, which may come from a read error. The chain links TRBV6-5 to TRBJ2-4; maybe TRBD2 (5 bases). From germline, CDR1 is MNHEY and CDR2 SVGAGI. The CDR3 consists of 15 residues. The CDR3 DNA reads TGTGCCAGCAGGTCCCCGCGTGGAGGCAAAGACATTCAGTACTTC. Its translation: CASRSPRGGKDIQYF.

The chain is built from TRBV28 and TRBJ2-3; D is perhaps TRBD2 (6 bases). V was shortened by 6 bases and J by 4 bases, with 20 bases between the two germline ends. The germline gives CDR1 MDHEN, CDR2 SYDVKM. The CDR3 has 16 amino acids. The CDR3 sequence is CASRPQGFREPDTQYF. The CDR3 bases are TGTGCCAGCAGGCCCCAAGGTTTTCGGGAGCCAGATACGCAGTATTTT.

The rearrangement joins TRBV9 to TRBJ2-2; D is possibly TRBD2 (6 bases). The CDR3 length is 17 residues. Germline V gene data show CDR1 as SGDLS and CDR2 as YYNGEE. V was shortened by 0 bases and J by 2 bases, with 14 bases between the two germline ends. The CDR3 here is CASSVDQTGTNTGELFF. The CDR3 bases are TGTGCCAGCAGCGTAGACCAAACCGGGACTAACACCGGGGAGCTGTTTTTT.

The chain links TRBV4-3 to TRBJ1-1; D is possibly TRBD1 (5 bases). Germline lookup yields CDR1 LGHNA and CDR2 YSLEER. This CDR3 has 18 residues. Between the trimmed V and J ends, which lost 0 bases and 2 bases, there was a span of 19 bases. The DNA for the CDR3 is TGCGCCAGCAGCCAAGATCGGGGGAGATTAGGGTTTAACACTGAAGCTTTCTTT. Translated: CASSQDRGRLGFNTEAFF.

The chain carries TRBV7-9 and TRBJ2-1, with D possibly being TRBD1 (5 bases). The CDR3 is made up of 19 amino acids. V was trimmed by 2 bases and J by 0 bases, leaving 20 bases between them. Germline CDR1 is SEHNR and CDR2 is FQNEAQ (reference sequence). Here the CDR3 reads CASSLTQPWGGPSYNEQFF. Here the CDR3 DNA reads TGTGCCAGCAGCTTAACCCAGCCATGGGGCGGACCCTCCTACAATGAGCAGTTCTTC. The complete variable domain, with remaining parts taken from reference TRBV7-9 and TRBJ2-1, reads DTGVSQNPRHKITKRGQNVTFRCDPISEHNRLYWYRQTLGQGPEFLTYFQNEAQLEKSRLLSDRFSAERPKGSFSTLEIQRTEQGDSAMYLCASSLTQPWGGPSYNEQFFGPGTRLTVL.

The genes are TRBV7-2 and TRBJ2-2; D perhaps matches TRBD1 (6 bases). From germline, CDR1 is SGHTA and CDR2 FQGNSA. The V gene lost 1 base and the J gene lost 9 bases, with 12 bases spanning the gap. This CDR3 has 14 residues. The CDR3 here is CASSLGGDNRELFF. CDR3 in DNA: TGTGCCAGCAGCTTAGGAGGGGACAACAGGGAGCTGTTTTTT. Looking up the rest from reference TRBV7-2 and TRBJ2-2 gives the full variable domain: GAGVSQSPSNKVTEKGKDVELRCDPISGHTALYWYRQSLGQGLEFLIYFQGNSAPDKSGLPSDRFSAERTGGSVSTLTIQRTQQEDSAVYLCASSLGGDNRELFFGEGSRLTVL.

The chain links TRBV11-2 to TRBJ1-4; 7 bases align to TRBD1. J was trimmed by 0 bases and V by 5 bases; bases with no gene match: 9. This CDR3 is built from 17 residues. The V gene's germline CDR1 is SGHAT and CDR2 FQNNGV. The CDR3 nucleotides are TGTGCCAGCAGCCGGACAGGAGGGATTGCAACTAATGAAAAACTGTTTTTT. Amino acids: CASSRTGGIATNEKLFF.

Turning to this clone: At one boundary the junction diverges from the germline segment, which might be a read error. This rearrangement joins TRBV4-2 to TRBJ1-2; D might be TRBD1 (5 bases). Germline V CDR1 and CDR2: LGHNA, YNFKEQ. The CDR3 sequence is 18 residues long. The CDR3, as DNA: TGTGCCAGCAGCCAAGATCATACTTCGGGACTACTTCTGGATGGCCACACCTTC. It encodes CASSQDHTSGLLLDGHTF.